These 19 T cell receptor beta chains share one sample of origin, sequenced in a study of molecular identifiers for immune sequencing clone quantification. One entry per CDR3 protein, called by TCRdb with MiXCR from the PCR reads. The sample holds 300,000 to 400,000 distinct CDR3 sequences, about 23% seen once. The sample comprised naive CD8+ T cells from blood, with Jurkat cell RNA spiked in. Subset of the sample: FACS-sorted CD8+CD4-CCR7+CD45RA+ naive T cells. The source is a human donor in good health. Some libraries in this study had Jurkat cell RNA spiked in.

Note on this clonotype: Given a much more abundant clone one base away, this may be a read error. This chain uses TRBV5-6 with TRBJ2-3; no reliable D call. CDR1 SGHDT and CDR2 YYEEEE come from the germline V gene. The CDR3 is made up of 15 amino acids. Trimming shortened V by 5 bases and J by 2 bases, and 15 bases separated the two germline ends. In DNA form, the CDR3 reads TGTGCCAGCAGAGAAGGAGTGGTTGCCACAGATACGCAGTATTTT. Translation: CASREGVVATDTQYF. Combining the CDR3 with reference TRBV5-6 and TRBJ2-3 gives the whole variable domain DAGVTQSPTHLIKTRGQQVTLRCSPKSGHDTVSWYQQALGQGPQFIFQYYEEEERQRGNFPDRFSGHQFPNYSSELNVNALLLGDSALYLCASREGVVATDTQYFGPGTRLTVL.

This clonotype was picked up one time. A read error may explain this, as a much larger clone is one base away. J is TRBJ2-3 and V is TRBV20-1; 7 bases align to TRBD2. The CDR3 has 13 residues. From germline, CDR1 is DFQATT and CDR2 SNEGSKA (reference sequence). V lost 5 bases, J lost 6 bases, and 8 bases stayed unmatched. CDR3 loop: CSAGVAGQDTQYF. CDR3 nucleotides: TGCAGTGCTGGGGTAGCGGGCCAGGATACGCAGTATTTT.

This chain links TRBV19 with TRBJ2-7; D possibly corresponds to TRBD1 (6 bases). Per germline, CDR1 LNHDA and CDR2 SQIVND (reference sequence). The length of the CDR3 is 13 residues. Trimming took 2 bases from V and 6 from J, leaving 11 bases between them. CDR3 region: CASSIQGLSEQYF. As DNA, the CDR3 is TGTGCCAGTAGTATACAGGGGCTGTCCGAGCAGTACTTC.

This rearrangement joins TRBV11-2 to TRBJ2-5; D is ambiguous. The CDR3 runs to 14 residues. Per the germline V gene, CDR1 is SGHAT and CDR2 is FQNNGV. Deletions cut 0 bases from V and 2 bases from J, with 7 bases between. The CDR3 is CASSLEVGQETQYF. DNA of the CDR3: TGTGCCAGCAGCTTAGAGGTGGGGCAAGAGACCCAGTACTTC.

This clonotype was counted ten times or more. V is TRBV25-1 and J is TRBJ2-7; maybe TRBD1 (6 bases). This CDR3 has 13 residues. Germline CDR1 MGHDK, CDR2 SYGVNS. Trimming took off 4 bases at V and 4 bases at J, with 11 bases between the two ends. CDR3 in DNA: TGTGCCAGCAGTGGGGGACATTATTACGAGCAGTACTTC. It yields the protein CASSGGHYYEQYF.

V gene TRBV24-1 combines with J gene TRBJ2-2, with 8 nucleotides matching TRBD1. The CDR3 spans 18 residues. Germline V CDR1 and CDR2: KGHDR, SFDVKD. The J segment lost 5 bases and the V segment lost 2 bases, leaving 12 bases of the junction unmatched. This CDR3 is CATSDSQVRTGSTGELFF. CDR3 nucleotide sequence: TGTGCCACCAGTGATTCGCAGGTACGGACAGGGTCAACCGGGGAGCTGTTTTTT.

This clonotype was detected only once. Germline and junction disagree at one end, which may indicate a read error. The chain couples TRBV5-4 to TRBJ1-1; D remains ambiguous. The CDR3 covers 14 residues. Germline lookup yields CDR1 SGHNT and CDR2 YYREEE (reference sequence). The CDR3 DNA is TGTGCCAGCAGCTTGGACGGCATGACCACTGAAGCTCTCTTT. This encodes CASSLDGMTTEALF. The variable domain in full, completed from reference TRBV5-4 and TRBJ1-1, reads ETGVTQSPTHLIKTRGQQVTLRCSSQSGHNTVSWYQQALGQGPQFIFQYYREEENGRGNFPPRFSGLQFPNYSSELNVNALELDDSALYLCASSLDGMTTEALFGQGTRLTVV.

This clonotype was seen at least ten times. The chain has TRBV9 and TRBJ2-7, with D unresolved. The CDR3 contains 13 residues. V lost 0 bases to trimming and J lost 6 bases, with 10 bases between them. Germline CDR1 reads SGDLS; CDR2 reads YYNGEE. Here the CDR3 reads CASSVGGGSEQYF. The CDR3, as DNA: TGTGCCAGCAGCGTAGGAGGCGGATCCGAGCAGTACTTC.

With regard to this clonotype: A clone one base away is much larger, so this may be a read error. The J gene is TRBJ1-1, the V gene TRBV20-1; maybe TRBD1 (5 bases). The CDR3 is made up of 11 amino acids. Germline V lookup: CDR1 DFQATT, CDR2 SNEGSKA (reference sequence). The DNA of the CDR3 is TGCAGTGTTAGATGGGGGTCTGAAGCTTTCTTT. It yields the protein CSVRWGSEAFF.

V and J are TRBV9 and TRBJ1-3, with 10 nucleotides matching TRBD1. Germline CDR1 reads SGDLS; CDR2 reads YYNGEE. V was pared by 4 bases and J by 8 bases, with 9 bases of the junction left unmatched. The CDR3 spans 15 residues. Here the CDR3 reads CASSPWDRGGYTIYF. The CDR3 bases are TGTGCCAGCAGCCCCTGGGACAGGGGAGGATACACCATATATTTT.

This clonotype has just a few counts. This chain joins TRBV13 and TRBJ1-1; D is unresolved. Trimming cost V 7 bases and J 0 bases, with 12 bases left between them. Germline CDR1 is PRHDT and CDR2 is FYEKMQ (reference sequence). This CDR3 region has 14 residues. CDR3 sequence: CASKNTNLNTEAFF. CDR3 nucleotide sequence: TGTGCCAGCAAAAACACGAACTTGAACACTGAAGCTTTCTTT.

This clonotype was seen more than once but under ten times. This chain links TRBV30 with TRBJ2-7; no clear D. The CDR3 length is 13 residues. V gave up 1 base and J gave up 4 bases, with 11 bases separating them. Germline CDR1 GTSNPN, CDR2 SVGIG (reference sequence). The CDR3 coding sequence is TGTGCCTGGAGTGAGGGTACCGCTTACGAGCAGTACTTC. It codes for CAWSEGTAYEQYF.

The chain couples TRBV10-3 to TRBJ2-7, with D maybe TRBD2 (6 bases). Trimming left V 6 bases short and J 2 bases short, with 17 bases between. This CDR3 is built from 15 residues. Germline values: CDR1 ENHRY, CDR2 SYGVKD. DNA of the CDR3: TGTGCCATCAGGGACCGGGACTCCTCGGCCTACGAGCAGTACTTC. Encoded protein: CAIRDRDSSAYEQYF.

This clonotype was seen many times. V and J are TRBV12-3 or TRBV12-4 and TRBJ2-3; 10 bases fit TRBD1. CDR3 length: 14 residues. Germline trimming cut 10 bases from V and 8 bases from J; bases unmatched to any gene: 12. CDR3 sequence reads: CATGGTGVSGTQYF. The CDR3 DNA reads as TGTGCCACCGGGGGGACAGGGGTTTCCGGTACGCAGTATTTT.

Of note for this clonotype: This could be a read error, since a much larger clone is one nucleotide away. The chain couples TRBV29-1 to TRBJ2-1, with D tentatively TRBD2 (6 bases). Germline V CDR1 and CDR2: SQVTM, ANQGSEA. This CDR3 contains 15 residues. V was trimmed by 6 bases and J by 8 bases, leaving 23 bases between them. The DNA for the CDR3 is TGCAGCGTGTCGGGCCTACCCGGGGGATACCATGAGCAGTTCTTC. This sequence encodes CSVSGLPGGYHEQFF.

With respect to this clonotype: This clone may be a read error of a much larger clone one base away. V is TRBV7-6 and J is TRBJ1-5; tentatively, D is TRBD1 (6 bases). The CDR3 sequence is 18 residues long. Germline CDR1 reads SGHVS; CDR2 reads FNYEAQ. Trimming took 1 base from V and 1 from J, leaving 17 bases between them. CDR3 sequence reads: CASSLELGRGASNQPQHF. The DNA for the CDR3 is TGTGCCAGCAGCTTAGAACTAGGACGGGGGGCAAGCAATCAGCCCCAGCATTTT.

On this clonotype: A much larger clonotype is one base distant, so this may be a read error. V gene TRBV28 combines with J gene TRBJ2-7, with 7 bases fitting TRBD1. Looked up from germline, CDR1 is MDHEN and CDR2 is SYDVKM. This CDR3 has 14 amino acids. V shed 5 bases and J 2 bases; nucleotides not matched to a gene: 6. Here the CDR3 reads CASSIQGVTYEQYF. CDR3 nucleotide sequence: TGTGCCAGCAGTATTCAGGGGGTAACCTACGAGCAGTACTTC.

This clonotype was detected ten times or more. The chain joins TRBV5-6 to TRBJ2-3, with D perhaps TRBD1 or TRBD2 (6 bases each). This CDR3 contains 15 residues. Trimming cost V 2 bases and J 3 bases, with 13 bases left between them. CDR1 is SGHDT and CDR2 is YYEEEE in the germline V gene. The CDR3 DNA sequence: TGTGCCAGCAGCTTAAGGGGGGCGACAACAGATACGCAGTATTTT. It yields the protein CASSLRGATTDTQYF. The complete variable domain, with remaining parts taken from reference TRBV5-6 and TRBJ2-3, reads DAGVTQSPTHLIKTRGQQVTLRCSPKSGHDTVSWYQQALGQGPQFIFQYYEEEERQRGNFPDRFSGHQFPNYSSELNVNALLLGDSALYLCASSLRGATTDTQYFGPGTRLTVL.

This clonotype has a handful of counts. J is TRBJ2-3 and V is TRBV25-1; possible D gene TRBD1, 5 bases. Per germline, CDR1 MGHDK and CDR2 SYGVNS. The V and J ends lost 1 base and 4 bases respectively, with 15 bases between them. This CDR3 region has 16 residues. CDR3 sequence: CASSEFSIGAPDTQYF. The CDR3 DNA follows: TGTGCCAGCAGTGAATTTTCCATTGGGGCCCCAGATACGCAGTATTTT.